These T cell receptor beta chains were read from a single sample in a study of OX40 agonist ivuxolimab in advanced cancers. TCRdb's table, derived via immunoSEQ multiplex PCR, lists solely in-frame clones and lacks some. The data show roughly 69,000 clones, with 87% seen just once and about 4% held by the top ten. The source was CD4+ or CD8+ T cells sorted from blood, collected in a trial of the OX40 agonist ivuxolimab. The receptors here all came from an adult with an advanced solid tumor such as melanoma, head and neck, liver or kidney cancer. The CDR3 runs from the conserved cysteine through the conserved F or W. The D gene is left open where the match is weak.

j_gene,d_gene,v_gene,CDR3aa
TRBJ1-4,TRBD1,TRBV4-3,CASSPRDKGAFAKLFF
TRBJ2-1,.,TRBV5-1,CASSLGGLYNEQFF
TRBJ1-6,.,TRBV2,CASTEWVSPLHF
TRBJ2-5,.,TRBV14,CASSQPGFQETQYF
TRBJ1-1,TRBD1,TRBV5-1,CASKGQAMNTEAFF
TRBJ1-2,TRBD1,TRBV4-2,CASSGGGQGGVGYTF
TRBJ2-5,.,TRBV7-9,CASSPRGRGQETQYF
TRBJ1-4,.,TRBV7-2,CASSLALGPNEKLFF
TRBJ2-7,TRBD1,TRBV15,CATSRSGTGIHEQYF
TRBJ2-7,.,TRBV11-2,CASSQGRTTYEQYF
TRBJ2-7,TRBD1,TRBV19,CASREGTGTSYEQYF
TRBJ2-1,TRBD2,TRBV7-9,CASSSTPTSGNANEQFF
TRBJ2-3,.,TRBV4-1,CASSSPRATSTDTQYF
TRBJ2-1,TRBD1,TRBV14,CASSQLRGTGVDEQFF
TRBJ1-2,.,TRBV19,CASSAPTVVYGYTF
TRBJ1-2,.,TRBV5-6,CASSLDAAGCGYTF
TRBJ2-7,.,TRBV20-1,CSGLSGERQYF
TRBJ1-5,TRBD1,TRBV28,CASSPRTGGGQPQHF
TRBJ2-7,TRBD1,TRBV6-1,CASSIGQGRHEQYF
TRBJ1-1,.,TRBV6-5,CASSPTDRLNTEAFF
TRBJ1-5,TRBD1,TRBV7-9,CASSLEAGGDNQPQHF
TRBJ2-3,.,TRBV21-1,CASRPPTQGSTDTQYF
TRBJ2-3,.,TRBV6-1,CASSLGTLGTDTQYF
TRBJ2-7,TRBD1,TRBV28,CASSPTGGFTYEQYF
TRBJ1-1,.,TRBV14,CASSQSGNTEAFF
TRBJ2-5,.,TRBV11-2,CASSSVETQYF
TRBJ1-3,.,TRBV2,CAAALDRTSGNTIYF
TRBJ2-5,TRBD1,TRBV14,CASSLGYRGETQYF